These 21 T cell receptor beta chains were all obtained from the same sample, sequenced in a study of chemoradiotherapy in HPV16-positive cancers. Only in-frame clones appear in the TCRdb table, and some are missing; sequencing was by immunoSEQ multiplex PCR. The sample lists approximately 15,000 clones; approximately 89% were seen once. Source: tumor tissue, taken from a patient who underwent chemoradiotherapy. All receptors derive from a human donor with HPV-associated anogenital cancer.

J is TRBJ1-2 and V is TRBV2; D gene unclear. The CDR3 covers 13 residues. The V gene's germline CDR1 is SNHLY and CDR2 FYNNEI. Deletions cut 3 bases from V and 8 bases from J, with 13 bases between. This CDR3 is CASSDEVGRGYTF. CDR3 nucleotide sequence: TGTGCCAGCAGTGATGAGGTGGGGAGGGGCTACACCTTC.

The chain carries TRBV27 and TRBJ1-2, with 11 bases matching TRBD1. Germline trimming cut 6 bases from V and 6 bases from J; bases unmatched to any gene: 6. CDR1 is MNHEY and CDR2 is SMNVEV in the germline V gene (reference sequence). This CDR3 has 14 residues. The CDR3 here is CASSGQGASDGYTF. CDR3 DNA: TGTGCCAGCAGCGGACAGGGGGCGTCGGATGGCTACACCTTC.

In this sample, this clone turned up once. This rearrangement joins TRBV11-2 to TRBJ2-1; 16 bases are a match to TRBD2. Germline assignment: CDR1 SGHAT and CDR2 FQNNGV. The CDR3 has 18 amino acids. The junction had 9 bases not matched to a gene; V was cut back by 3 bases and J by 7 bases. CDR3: CASSFSGTSGRASNEQFF. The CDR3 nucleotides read TGTGCCAGCAGCTTTTCTGGGACTAGCGGGAGGGCGTCGAATGAGCAGTTCTTC.

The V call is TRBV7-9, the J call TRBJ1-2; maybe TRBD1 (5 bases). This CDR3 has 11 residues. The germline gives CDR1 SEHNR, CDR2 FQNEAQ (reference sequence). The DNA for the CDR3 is TGTGCTGATGAGGGGAACTATGGCTACACCTTC. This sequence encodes CADEGNYGYTF.

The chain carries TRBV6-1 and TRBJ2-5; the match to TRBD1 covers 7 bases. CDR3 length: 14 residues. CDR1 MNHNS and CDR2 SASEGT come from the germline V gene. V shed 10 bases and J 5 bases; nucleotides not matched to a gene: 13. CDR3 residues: CATSSRTGTETQYF. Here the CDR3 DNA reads TGTGCCACCTCATCCCGGACAGGAACGGAGACCCAGTACTTC.

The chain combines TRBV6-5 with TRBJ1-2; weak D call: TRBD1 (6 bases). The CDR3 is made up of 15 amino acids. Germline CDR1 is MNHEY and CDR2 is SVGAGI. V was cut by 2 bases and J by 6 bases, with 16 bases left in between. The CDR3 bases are TGTGCCAGCAGTTACGCACGAAACAGGGCGGATGGCTACACCTTC. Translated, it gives CASSYARNRADGYTF.

The CDR3 loop is CASSIGSFYSGANVLTF. The DNA of the CDR3 is TGTGCCAGTAGTATCGGATCGTTTTACTCTGGGGCCAACGTCCTGACTTTC. The chain links TRBV19 to TRBJ2-6, with D uncertain. V lost 3 bases and J 0 bases, leaving 12 bases between the germline ends. Germline V lookup: CDR1 LNHDA, CDR2 SQIVND (reference sequence). The CDR3 extends over 17 amino acids.

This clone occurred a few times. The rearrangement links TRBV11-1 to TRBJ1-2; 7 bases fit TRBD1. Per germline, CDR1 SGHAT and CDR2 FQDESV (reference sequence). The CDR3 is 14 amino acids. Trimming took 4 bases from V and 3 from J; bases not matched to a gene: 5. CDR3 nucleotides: TGTGCCAGCAGCTCGGAAGGGGGCTACTATGGCTACACCTTC. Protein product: CASSSEGGYYGYTF.

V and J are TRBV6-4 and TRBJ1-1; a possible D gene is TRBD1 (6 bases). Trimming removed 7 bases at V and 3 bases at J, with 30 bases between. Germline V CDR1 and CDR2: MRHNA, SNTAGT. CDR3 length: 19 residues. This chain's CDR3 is CASIPRSGVQGSEDTEAFF. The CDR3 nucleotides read TGTGCCAGCATTCCTCGCTCGGGGGTACAGGGTAGTGAGGACACTGAAGCTTTCTTT.

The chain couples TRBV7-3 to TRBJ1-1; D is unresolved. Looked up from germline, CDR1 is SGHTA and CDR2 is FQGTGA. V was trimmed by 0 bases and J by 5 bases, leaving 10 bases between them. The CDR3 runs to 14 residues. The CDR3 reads CASSLTSGGTEAFF. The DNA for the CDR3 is TGTGCCAGCAGCTTAACGTCCGGAGGGACTGAAGCTTTCTTT.

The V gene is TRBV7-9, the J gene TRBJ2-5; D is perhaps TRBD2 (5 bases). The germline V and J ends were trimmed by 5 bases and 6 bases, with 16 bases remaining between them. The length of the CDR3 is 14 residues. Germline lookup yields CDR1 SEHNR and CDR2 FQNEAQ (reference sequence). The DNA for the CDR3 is TGTGCCAGCAGCCCGGTCGCGGGCGGGCAGACCCAGTACTTC. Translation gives CASSPVAGGQTQYF. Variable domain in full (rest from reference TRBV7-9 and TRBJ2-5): DTGVSQNPRHKITKRGQNVTFRCDPISEHNRLYWYRQTLGQGPEFLTYFQNEAQLEKSRLLSDRFSAERPKGSFSTLEIQRTEQGDSAMYLCASSPVAGGQTQYFGPGTRLLVL.

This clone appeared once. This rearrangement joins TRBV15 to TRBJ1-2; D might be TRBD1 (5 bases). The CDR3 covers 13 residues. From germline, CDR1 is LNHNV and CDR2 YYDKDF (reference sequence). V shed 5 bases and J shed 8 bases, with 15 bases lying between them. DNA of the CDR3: TGTGCCACCAGCCCCCGCCTTGGGGGGGGCTACACCTTC. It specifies CATSPRLGGGYTF.

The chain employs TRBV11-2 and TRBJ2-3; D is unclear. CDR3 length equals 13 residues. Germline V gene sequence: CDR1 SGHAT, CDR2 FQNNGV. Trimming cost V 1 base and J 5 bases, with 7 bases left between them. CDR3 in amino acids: CASSLGREDTQYF. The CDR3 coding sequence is TGTGCCAGCAGCTTAGGGCGAGAAGATACGCAGTATTTT. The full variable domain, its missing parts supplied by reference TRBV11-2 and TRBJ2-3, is EAGVAQSPRYKIIEKRQSVAFWCNPISGHATLYWYQQILGQGPKLLIQFQNNGVVDDSQLPKDRFSAERLKGVDSTLKIQPAKLEDSAVYLCASSLGREDTQYFGPGTRLTVL.

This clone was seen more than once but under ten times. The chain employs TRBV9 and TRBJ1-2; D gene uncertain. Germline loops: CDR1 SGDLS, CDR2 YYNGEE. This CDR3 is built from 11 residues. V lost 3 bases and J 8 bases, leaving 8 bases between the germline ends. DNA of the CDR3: TGTGCCAGCAGCGCGTTGGCGGGCTACACCTTC. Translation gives CASSALAGYTF.

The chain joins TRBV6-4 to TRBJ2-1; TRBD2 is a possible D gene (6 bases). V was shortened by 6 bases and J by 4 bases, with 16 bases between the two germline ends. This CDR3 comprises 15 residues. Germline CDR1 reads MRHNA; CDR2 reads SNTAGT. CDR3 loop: CASRREPAGYNEQFF. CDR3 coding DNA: TGTGCCAGCAGGAGGGAACCCGCGGGGTACAATGAGCAGTTCTTC.

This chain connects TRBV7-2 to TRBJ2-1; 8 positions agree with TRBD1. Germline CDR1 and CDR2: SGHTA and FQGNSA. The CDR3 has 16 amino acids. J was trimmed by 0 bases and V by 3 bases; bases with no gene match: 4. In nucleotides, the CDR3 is TGTGCCAGCAGCTTCCGGACAGGGAGCTCCTACAATGAGCAGTTCTTC. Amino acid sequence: CASSFRTGSSYNEQFF.

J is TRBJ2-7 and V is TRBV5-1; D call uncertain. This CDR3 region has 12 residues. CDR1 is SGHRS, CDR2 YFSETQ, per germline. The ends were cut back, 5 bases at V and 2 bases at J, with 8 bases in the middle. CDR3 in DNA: TGCGCCAGCAGAAAAGAAACCTACGAGCAGTACTTC. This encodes CASRKETYEQYF.

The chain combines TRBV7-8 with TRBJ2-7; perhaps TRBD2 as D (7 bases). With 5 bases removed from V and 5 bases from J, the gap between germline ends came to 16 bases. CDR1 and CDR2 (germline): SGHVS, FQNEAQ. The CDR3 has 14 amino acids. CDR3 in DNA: TGTGCCAGCAGCCCCGGAGGGGGGGTTAACGAGCAGTACTTC. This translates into CASSPGGGVNEQYF.

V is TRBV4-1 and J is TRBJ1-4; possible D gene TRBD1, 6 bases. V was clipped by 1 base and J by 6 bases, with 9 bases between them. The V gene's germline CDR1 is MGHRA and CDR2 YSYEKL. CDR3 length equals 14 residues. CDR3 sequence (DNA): TGCGCCAGCAGCCAAGTCCCAGGGGATGAAAAACTGTTTTTT. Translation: CASSQVPGDEKLFF.

The CDR3 spells CASSLGGLGETQYF. The CDR3 DNA is TGTGCCAGCAGCTTAGGGGGTTTGGGAGAGACCCAGTACTTC. This chain joins TRBV7-6 and TRBJ2-5; D is uncertain. Per germline, CDR1 SGHVS and CDR2 FNYEAQ. This CDR3 is 14 amino acids long. Trimming took 1 base from V and 4 from J, leaving 10 bases between them.

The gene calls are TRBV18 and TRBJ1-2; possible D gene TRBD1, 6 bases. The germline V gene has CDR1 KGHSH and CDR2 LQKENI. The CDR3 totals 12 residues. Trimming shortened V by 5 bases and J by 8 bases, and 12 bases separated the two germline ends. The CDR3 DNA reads TGTGCCAGCTCAAGCGCAGGGGACGGCTACACCTTC. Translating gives CASSSAGDGYTF.